This passage covers 12 T cell receptor beta chains from one sample sequenced in a study of control samples from healthy donors and cancer patients. Produced via immunoSEQ multiplex PCR; TCRdb's table is partial and in-frame only. Counted here are fewer than 85,000 clones, roughly 89% occurring once; the ten biggest clones make up less than 20%. The specimen sequenced was blood. Receptor source: a man between 25 and 39 years old in good health.

The chain is built from TRBV19 and TRBJ2-2, with a weak D call TRBD1 (6 bases). CDR3 length equals 14 residues. V was clipped by 7 bases and J by 6 bases, with 15 bases between them. Germline-derived CDR1 and CDR2 are LNHDA and SQIVND (reference sequence). Here the CDR3 reads CASTKDRMSGELFF. The CDR3 nucleotides read TGTGCCAGTACCAAGGACAGAATGTCCGGGGAGCTGTTTTTT.

The rearrangement joins TRBV6-5 to TRBJ2-1; D is unclear. The CDR3 is made up of 15 amino acids. CDR1 is MNHEY and CDR2 is SVGAGI in the germline V gene. V lost 6 bases to trimming and J lost 4 bases, with 16 bases between them. For the CDR3, the DNA is TGTGCCAGCAGGTTTACGGTAAAGCAGTACAATGAGCAGTTCTTC. Translation: CASRFTVKQYNEQFF.

The J gene is TRBJ1-2, the V gene TRBV5-1, with D possibly matching TRBD1 (6 bases). Germline CDR1 and CDR2: SGHRS and YFSETQ. The CDR3 covers 13 residues. V was shortened by 0 bases and J by 7 bases, with 10 bases between the two germline ends. This CDR3 is CASSLDREGGYTF. Here the CDR3 DNA reads TGCGCCAGCAGCTTGGACAGGGAGGGTGGCTACACCTTC.

This chain joins TRBV5-6 and TRBJ1-1; TRBD1 aligns across 9 bases. Germline assignment: CDR1 SGHDT and CDR2 YYEEEE. V trimming: 4 bases; J trimming: 1 base; junction bases outside the gene matches: 8. The CDR3 sequence is 16 residues long. Here the CDR3 reads CASSPYTGGRNTEAFF. CDR3 bases: TGTGCCAGCAGCCCTTATACAGGGGGCCGGAACACTGAAGCTTTCTTT.

This clone was seen only once. V gene TRBV6-6 combines with J gene TRBJ1-6; D is ambiguous. CDR1 and CDR2 from the germline V gene are MNHNY and SVGAGI (reference sequence). CDR3 size: 15 residues. V was pared by 5 bases and J by 8 bases, with 16 bases between. This chain's CDR3 is CASSLFGVQYSPLHF. The CDR3 DNA is TGTGCCAGCAGTCTGTTCGGAGTCCAATATTCACCCCTCCACTTT.

The chain is built from TRBV21-1 and TRBJ1-2; the table assigns TRBD1, which was not confirmed against the DNA. TRBV21-1 is designated a pseudogene. This CDR3 comprises 15 residues. CDR3: CASSKGTGGTGGYTF. CDR3 coding DNA: TGTGCCAGCAGCAAAGGGACAGGGGGGACCGGAGGCTACACCTTC.

The chain recombines TRBV6-5 with TRBJ2-7; D possibly corresponds to TRBD2 (5 bases). V was trimmed by 7 bases and J by 2 bases, leaving 18 bases between them. Per the germline V gene, CDR1 is MNHEY and CDR2 is SVGAGI. The CDR3 is 15 amino acids. This chain's CDR3 is CASTPVFGGTYEQYF. The CDR3 coding sequence is TGTGCCAGCACCCCCGTATTCGGAGGAACCTACGAGCAGTACTTC.

CDR3 residues: CASSSYSNPYNEQFF. The CDR3 DNA follows: TGTGCCAGCAGCTCCTATAGCAATCCCTACAATGAGCAGTTCTTC. This chain joins TRBV7-9 and TRBJ2-1; no definite D call. Trimming shortened V by 4 bases and J by 2 bases, and 12 bases separated the two germline ends. The CDR3 loop spans 15 amino acids. CDR1 is SEHNR, CDR2 FQNEAQ, per germline (reference sequence). The full variable domain, its missing parts supplied by reference TRBV7-9 and TRBJ2-1, is DTGVSQNPRHKITKRGQNVTFRCDPISEHNRLYWYRQTLGQGPEFLTYFQNEAQLEKSRLLSDRFSAERPKGSFSTLEIQRTEQGDSAMYLCASSSYSNPYNEQFFGPGTRLTVL.

The CDR3 protein is CASSGWGQETQYF. The CDR3 region has the DNA TGTGCCAGCAGCGGGTGGGGACAAGAGACCCAGTACTTC. This chain links TRBV5-4 with TRBJ2-5; D is unresolved. Trimming stripped 4 bases from V and 2 bases from J, with 9 bases between. CDR3 length equals 13 residues. The germline gives CDR1 SGHNT, CDR2 YYREEE (reference sequence).

J is TRBJ2-1 and V is TRBV15; D may match TRBD1 or TRBD2 (5 bases each). V lost 3 bases and J 8 bases, leaving 14 bases between the germline ends. The CDR3 is 14 amino acids. The germline CDR1 and CDR2 sequences are LNHNV and YYDKDF (reference sequence). CDR3 loop: CATSSPGLDDEQFF. CDR3 DNA sequence: TGTGCCACCAGCAGCCCGGGGCTAGACGATGAGCAGTTCTTC. Full variable domain (rest looked up from reference TRBV15 and TRBJ2-1): DAMVIQNPRYQVTQFGKPVTLSCSQTLNHNVMYWYQQKSSQAPKLLFHYYDKDFNNEADTPDNFQSRRPNTSFCFLDIRSPGLGDTAMYLCATSSPGLDDEQFFGPGTRLTVL.

The chain joins TRBV12-3 or TRBV12-4 to TRBJ1-1; D may be TRBD1 (5 bases). V lost 7 bases to trimming and J lost 10 bases, with 19 bases between them. The CDR3 spans 13 residues. The CDR3 loop reads CASTAGTSLVAFF. DNA of the CDR3: TGTGCCAGCACCGCGGGGACTTCCCTTGTAGCTTTCTTT.

This clone was detected only once. The rearrangement joins TRBV6-6 to TRBJ2-7; 8 positions agree with TRBD2. V shed 5 bases and J 5 bases; nucleotides not matched to a gene: 14. This CDR3 comprises 16 residues. CDR1 is MNHNY, CDR2 SVGAGI, per germline (reference sequence). The CDR3 nucleotides are TGTGCCAGCAGTCCCCTCGGAGTAGCGGGAAATAACGAGCAGTACTTC. The encoded protein is CASSPLGVAGNNEQYF.